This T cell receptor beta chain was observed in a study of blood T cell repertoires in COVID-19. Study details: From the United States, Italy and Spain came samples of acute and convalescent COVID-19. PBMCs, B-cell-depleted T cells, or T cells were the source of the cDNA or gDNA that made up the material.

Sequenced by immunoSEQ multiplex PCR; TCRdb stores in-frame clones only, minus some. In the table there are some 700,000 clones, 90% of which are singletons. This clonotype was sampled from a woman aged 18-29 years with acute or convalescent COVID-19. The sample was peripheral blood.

CDR3 sequence reads: CASSASAGGGGRQPQHF. In DNA, the CDR3 is TGTGCCAGCAGCGCATCAGCCGGGGGAGGGGGTAGACAGCCCCAGCATTTT. V gene TRBV11-2 combines with J gene TRBJ1-5, with D tentatively TRBD1 (6 bases). This CDR3 region has 17 residues. Germline V gives CDR1 SGHAT, CDR2 FQNNGV. The ends were cut back, 5 bases at V and 7 bases at J, with 24 bases in the middle.